This is a list of T cell receptor beta chains from one sample in a study of blood T cell repertoires in COVID-19. Sequencing was performed with immunoSEQ multiplex PCR; in TCRdb, only in-frame clones are kept and a portion is missing. Of approximately 190,000 clones in the sample, around 83% were seen once. Sequencing input: PBMCs or T cells enriched from blood (not recorded which). These receptors all come from a woman between 40 and 55 years old in a cohort exposed to, infected with or recovered from COVID-19 (not recorded which). The CDR3 runs from the conserved cysteine through the conserved F or W. Each record gives: V gene, D gene, J gene, clone size, CDR3 DNA, CDR3 protein. A D gene is named only where the DNA matches it firmly. Only some rows state a clone size, as once, few, many or a class for expanded clones.

v_call: TRBV11-2; d_call: TRBD1; j_call: TRBJ1-2; clone_size: .; cdr3_nt: TGTGCCAGCAGCTTAGACAGGGGGACTAACTATGGCTACACCTTC; cdr3_aa: CASSLDRGTNYGYTF
v_call: TRBV7-7; d_call: TRBD2; j_call: TRBJ2-1; clone_size: .; cdr3_nt: TGTGCCAGCAGCGATACTGCCGGACTAGCGGGGATCAGGCCAGGCAATGAGCAGTTCTTC; cdr3_aa: CASSDTAGLAGIRPGNEQFF
v_call: TRBV5-1; d_call: TRBD1; j_call: TRBJ1-2; clone_size: .; cdr3_nt: TGCGCCAGCAGCTTAACAGGGGTTAACTATGGCTACACCTTC; cdr3_aa: CASSLTGVNYGYTF
v_call: TRBV30; d_call: .; j_call: TRBJ1-3; clone_size: .; cdr3_nt: TGTGCCTGGAGCCAGTCCCCAGGGATCGGAAACACCATATATTTT; cdr3_aa: CAWSQSPGIGNTIYF
v_call: TRBV4-3; d_call: TRBD2; j_call: TRBJ2-1; clone_size: .; cdr3_nt: TGCGCCAGCAGCGGTCGACTAGCGGGAGGGATTTACAATGAGCAGTTCTTC; cdr3_aa: CASSGRLAGGIYNEQFF
v_call: TRBV9; d_call: .; j_call: TRBJ1-1; clone_size: few; cdr3_nt: TGTGCCAGCAGCGTAGTACTCCGGGCTGAAGCTTTCTTT; cdr3_aa: CASSVVLRAEAFF
v_call: TRBV2; d_call: .; j_call: TRBJ2-1; clone_size: .; cdr3_nt: TGTGCCAGCAGGGACCGGGACTTTTACAATGAGCAGTTCTTC; cdr3_aa: CASRDRDFYNEQFF
v_call: TRBV25-1; d_call: TRBD1; j_call: TRBJ1-6; clone_size: .; cdr3_nt: TGTGCCAGCAGTGGGAACAGGGGCGAGGATTGGTTTTACTCACCCCTCCACTTT; cdr3_aa: CASSGNRGEDWFYSPLHF
v_call: TRBV3-1/TRBV3-2; d_call: .; j_call: TRBJ1-5; clone_size: few; cdr3_nt: TGTGCCAGCAGCCAAGCCGGGGGCAATCAGCCCCAGCATTTT; cdr3_aa: CASSQAGGNQPQHF
v_call: TRBV3-1/TRBV3-2; d_call: TRBD1; j_call: TRBJ1-6; clone_size: .; cdr3_nt: TGTGCCAGCAGCCTTGGACAGGGTTATTCCTATAATTCACCCCTCCACTTT; cdr3_aa: CASSLGQGYSYNSPLHF
v_call: TRBV11-2; d_call: .; j_call: TRBJ2-7; clone_size: .; cdr3_nt: TGTGCCAGCAGCTTGGGTAGCGCCTACGAGCAGTACTTC; cdr3_aa: CASSLGSAYEQYF
v_call: TRBV28; d_call: .; j_call: TRBJ2-2; clone_size: once; cdr3_nt: TGTGCCAGCAGTCCGGGCGGGGAGCTGTTTTTT; cdr3_aa: CASSPGGELFF
v_call: TRBV6-5; d_call: .; j_call: TRBJ1-1; clone_size: .; cdr3_nt: TGTGCCAGCAGGGGCCGGGGGTACGAGGGGACTGAAGCTTTCTTT; cdr3_aa: CASRGRGYEGTEAFF
v_call: TRBV24-1; d_call: .; j_call: TRBJ2-3; clone_size: .; cdr3_nt: TGTGCCATTTGGGAGCCGGGACTCGAGCCCCTCAAAGATACGCAGTATTTT; cdr3_aa: CAIWEPGLEPLKDTQYF
v_call: TRBV11-3; d_call: TRBD2; j_call: TRBJ2-7; clone_size: .; cdr3_nt: TGTGCCAGCAGCCGGGGAGGGCAGGTCGGGTCCTACGAGCAGTACTTC; cdr3_aa: CASSRGGQVGSYEQYF
v_call: TRBV7-2; d_call: .; j_call: TRBJ1-2; clone_size: .; cdr3_nt: TGTGCCAGCAGCTTAGCCAGATATGCCTATGGCTACACCTTC; cdr3_aa: CASSLARYAYGYTF
v_call: TRBV12-3/TRBV12-4; d_call: .; j_call: TRBJ1-1; clone_size: .; cdr3_nt: TGTGCCAGCAGTCCGAGGAACACTGAAGCTTTCTTT; cdr3_aa: CASSPRNTEAFF
v_call: TRBV27; d_call: TRBD2; j_call: TRBJ2-2; clone_size: once; cdr3_nt: TGTGCCAGCAGTTCGACTAGCGGGAGGAACACCGGGGAGCTGTTTTTT; cdr3_aa: CASSSTSGRNTGELFF